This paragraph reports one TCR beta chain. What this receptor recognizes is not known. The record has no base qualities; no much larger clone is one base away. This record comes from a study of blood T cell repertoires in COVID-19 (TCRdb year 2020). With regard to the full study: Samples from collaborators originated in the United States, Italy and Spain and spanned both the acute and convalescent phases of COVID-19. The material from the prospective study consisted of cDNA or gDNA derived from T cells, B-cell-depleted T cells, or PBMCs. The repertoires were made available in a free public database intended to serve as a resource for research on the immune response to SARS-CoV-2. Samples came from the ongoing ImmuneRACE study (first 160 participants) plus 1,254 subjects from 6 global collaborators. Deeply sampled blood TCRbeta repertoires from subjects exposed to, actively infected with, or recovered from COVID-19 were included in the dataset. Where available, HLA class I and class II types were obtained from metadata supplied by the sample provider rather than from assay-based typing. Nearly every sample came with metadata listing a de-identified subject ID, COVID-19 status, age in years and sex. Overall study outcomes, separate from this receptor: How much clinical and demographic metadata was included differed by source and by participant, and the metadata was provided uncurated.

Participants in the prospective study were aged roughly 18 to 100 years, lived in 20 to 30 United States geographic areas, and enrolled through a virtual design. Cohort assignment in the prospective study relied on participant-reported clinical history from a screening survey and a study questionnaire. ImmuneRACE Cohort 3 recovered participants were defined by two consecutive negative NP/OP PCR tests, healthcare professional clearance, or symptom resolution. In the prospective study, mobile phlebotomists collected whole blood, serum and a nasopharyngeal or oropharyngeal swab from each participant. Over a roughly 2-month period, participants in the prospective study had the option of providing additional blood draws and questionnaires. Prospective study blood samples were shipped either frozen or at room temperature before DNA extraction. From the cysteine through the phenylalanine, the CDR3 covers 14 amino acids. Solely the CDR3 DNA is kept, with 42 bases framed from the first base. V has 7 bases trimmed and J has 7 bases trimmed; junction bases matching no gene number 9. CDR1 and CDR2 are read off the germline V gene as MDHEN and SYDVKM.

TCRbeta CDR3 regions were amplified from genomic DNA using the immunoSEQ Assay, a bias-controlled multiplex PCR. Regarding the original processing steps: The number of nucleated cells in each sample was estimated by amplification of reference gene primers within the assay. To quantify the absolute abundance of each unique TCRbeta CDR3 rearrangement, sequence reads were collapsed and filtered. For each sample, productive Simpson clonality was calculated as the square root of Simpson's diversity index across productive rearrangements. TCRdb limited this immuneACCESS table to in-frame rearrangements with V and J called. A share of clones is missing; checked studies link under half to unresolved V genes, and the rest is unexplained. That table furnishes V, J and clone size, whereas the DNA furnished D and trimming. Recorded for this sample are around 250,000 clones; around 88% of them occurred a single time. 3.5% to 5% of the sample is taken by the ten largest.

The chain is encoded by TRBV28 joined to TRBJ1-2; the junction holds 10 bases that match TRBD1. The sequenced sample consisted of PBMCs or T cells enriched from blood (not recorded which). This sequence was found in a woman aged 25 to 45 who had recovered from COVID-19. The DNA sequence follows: TGTGCCAGCACCCCAGGGGACAGGGGCGGTGGCTACACCTTC. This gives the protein CASTPGDRGGGYTF.